This TCR beta chain was sequenced in a study of cytomegalovirus exposure and HLA in healthy donors. Findings and limits, study-wide: Earlier analysis looked at TCR beta V segments, and most were productive about 90% or about 30% of the time. One cluster of highly shared sequence variants probably arose as a sequencing artifact. Rarity held for most TCR sequences, but there were some public TCRs that occurred in many donors.

The PCR had 60 Vbeta and 13 Jbeta primers. Original methodology: Some 11 million shared chains were among the about 80 million unique TCR beta chains that a later analysis counted. Using immunoSEQ multiplex PCR, the repertoire was profiled, and TCRdb retains in-frame clones only, with some absent. Clone size and V and J calls were adopted from that table, with D and trimming inferred from the DNA. The profile covers roughly 160,000 clones, with around 80% appearing a single time and approximately 2.3% taken by the ten largest. Notes on this clone: Its antigen remains unknown.

This CDR3 contains 14 residues. The germline V gene encodes CDR1 MNHNY and CDR2 SVGAGI (reference sequence). V lost 7 bases to trimming and J lost 5 bases, with 17 bases between them. The source material was PBMCs. The gene calls are TRBV6-6 and TRBJ2-5, with a possible D match to TRBD1 (5 bases). This clonotype was obtained from a male donor in good health and CMV-seronegative. CDR3 sequence (DNA): TGTGCCAGCAACTACCAGGGCTTTCGGGAGACCCAGTACTTC. Residues: CASNYQGFRETQYF.